A selection of T cell receptor beta chains follows, all from one sample in a study of shared clonotypes between healthy human individuals. Profiled with immunoSEQ multiplex PCR; TCRdb holds only in-frame clones, not every one. This sample has some 2 million clones, with approximately 94% found just once. The specimen was naive CD8+ T cells sorted from blood. Every receptor here comes from a man aged 18 to 35 in good health. The CDR3 runs from the conserved cysteine through the conserved F or W. The order of the fields is V gene, J gene, D gene, clone size, CDR3 protein, CDR3 DNA. A D gene is named only where the DNA matches it firmly. Size tells how often a clone was seen (once, few, many) or the class of an expanded clone, and some rows leave it out.

TRBV6-5	TRBJ1-2	-	-	CASSYFRETGYTF	TGTGCCAGCAGTTACTTCAGGGAAACTGGCTACACCTTC
TRBV7-8	TRBJ1-1	TRBD1	-	CASSSLGQEVEAFF	TGTGCCAGCAGCTCCCTCGGACAGGAGGTTGAAGCTTTCTTT
TRBV6-5	TRBJ2-5	-	-	CASSYSPQVETQYF	TGTGCCAGCAGTTACTCTCCCCAAGTAGAGACCCAGTACTTC
TRBV13	TRBJ2-7	-	once	CASSPGYEQYF	TGTGCCAGCAGCCCCGGGTACGAGCAGTACTTC
TRBV7-9	TRBJ2-7	TRBD1	-	CASTHRDRDYEQYF	TGTGCCAGCACCCATAGGGACAGGGACTACGAGCAGTACTTC
TRBV7-9	TRBJ2-2	TRBD2	-	CASSLPGGLGGGELFF	TGTGCCAGCAGCTTGCCGGGAGGTTTAGGTGGAGGGGAGCTGTTTTTT
TRBV27	TRBJ1-5	-	-	CASSFVGGPGNQPQHF	TGTGCCAGCAGTTTCGTGGGGGGCCCTGGGAATCAGCCCCAGCATTTT
TRBV4-1	TRBJ1-1	-	-	CASSQDSAVPGNTEAFF	TGCGCCAGCAGCCAAGATTCCGCCGTACCTGGGAACACTGAAGCTTTCTTT
TRBV4-1	TRBJ2-7	-	-	CASSQGSGSYEQYF	TGCGCCAGCAGCCAAGGGTCCGGGTCCTACGAGCAGTACTTC
TRBV7-9	TRBJ2-5	-	once	CASSSSLTETQYF	TGTGCCAGCAGCTCTAGTCTGACTGAGACCCAGTACTTC
TRBV27	TRBJ2-1	-	-	CASSTTALSYNEQFF	TGTGCCAGCAGTACGACTGCCCTCTCCTACAATGAGCAGTTCTTC
TRBV4-1	TRBJ2-7	-	once	CASSQDADSYEQYF	TGCGCCAGCAGCCAAGATGCAGACTCCTACGAGCAGTACTTC
TRBV11-3	TRBJ1-6	-	-	CASSAGSGSPLHF	TGTGCCAGCAGCGCGGGATCGGGTTCACCCCTCCACTTT
TRBV2	TRBJ1-3	-	-	CASRTAGSGNTMYF	TGTGCCAGTAGGACCGCAGGCTCTGGAAACACCATGTATTTT
TRBV9	TRBJ2-3	-	-	CASSSPGDSTDTQYF	TGTGCCAGCAGTTCGCCCGGGGACAGCACAGATACGCAGTATTTT
TRBV27	TRBJ2-5	-	-	CASSTDRRETQYF	TGTGCCAGCAGTACGGACAGACGGGAGACCCAGTACTTC
TRBV27	TRBJ1-1	-	-	CASSSGEATEAFF	TGTGCCAGCAGTTCAGGGGAGGCCACTGAAGCTTTCTTT
TRBV5-1	TRBJ1-4	TRBD1	-	CASQTGVLSNEKLFF	TGCGCCAGCCAGACAGGGGTCCTCTCTAATGAAAAACTGTTTTTT
TRBV9	TRBJ2-2	-	-	CASSVAVSGELFF	TGTGCCAGCAGCGTAGCGGTGTCCGGGGAGCTGTTTTTT
TRBV5-6	TRBJ2-7	TRBD2	once	CASSSLLAGGPLNEQYF	TGTGCCAGCAGCTCCCTATTAGCGGGAGGGCCCCTGAACGAGCAGTACTTC
TRBV13	TRBJ2-3	-	-	CASSKKITDTQYF	TGTGCCAGCAGCAAAAAAATCACAGATACGCAGTATTTT
TRBV19	TRBJ2-5	-	-	CASRGPGEETQYF	TGTGCCAGCCGGGGCCCCGGGGAGGAGACCCAGTACTTC
TRBV28	TRBJ2-7	-	-	CASSFRVGLWVEQYF	TGTGCCAGCAGTTTCAGGGTAGGGTTGTGGGTCGAGCAGTACTTC
TRBV19	TRBJ1-5	-	-	CASSIDLDRRSNQPQHF	TGTGCCAGTAGTATAGACCTGGACAGACGTAGCAATCAGCCCCAGCATTTT
TRBV19	TRBJ1-2	TRBD1	once	CASSIDLEQGNGYTF	TGTGCCAGTAGTATAGATTTGGAACAGGGGAATGGCTACACCTTC
TRBV13	TRBJ1-2	-	-	CASSLWGVGLYTF	TGTGCCAGCAGCTTATGGGGAGTTGGACTTTACACCTTC
TRBV7-9	TRBJ2-3	TRBD1	-	CASSLTGTGTDTQYF	TGTGCCAGCAGCTTAACCGGGACAGGGACAGATACGCAGTATTTT
TRBV28	TRBJ2-7	-	-	CASSPTDIRDRDEQYF	TGTGCCAGCAGTCCTACGGACATTAGGGATCGCGACGAGCAGTACTTC
TRBV27	TRBJ1-1	-	once	CASSFQGFGPNTEAFF	TGTGCCAGCAGTTTCCAGGGATTTGGCCCGAACACTGAAGCTTTCTTT
TRBV14	TRBJ2-5	-	-	CATPSQYF	TGTGCCACCCCATCCCAGTACTTC
TRBV11-2	TRBJ2-2	-	few	CASSLVNTGELFF	TGTGCCAGCAGCTTAGTGAACACCGGGGAGCTGTTTTTT
TRBV5-4	TRBJ2-1	-	-	CASSLAGRNEQFF	TGTGCCAGCAGCTTAGCAGGGAGGAATGAGCAGTTCTTC
TRBV2	TRBJ2-2	-	-	CASSDRFMATGELFF	TGTGCCAGCAGCGACAGGTTTATGGCAACCGGGGAGCTGTTTTTT
TRBV7-8	TRBJ2-7	TRBD2	-	CASSPLHLAATYEQYF	TGTGCCAGCAGCCCCCTTCATCTAGCGGCAACCTACGAGCAGTACTTC
TRBV4-1	TRBJ1-5	-	-	CASSQEAAAKNQPQHF	TGCGCCAGCAGCCAAGAAGCAGCAGCGAAAAATCAGCCCCAGCATTTT
TRBV12-5	TRBJ2-7	-	-	CASGLFNSYEQYF	TGTGCTAGTGGTTTGTTCAACTCCTACGAGCAGTACTTC
TRBV4-2	TRBJ1-2	-	-	CASSQEVLGPGIRFGRGYTF	TGTGCCAGCAGCCAAGAAGTATTGGGCCCCGGGATCCGCTTTGGTAGGGGCTACACCTTC
TRBV5-4	TRBJ1-1	-	-	CASSLGGEAFF	TGTGCCAGCAGCTTGGGGGGGGAAGCTTTCTTT
TRBV7-6	TRBJ2-7	-	-	CASSLAAVDPSVEQYF	TGTGCCAGCAGCTTAGCGGCCGTCGACCCCTCTGTCGAGCAGTACTTC
TRBV4-1	TRBJ1-5	-	-	CASSQEPQFPNQPQHF	TGCGCCAGCAGCCAAGAACCACAGTTTCCCAATCAGCCCCAGCATTTT
TRBV25-1	TRBJ2-5	-	-	CASSEPGSETQYF	TGTGCCAGCAGTGAACCAGGTTCAGAGACCCAGTACTTC
TRBV6-5	TRBJ1-2	TRBD1	-	CASSYSTGENWYGYTF	TGTGCCAGCAGTTACTCGACAGGGGAAAATTGGTATGGCTACACCTTC
TRBV29-1	TRBJ1-1	-	once	CSVEQGTEAFF	TGCAGCGTTGAGCAGGGCACTGAAGCTTTCTTT
TRBV6-1	TRBJ2-7	TRBD1	-	CASSERGTGRDEQYF	TGTGCCAGCAGTGAACGGGGGACAGGACGAGACGAGCAGTACTTC
TRBV7-3	TRBJ1-1	-	-	CASSLGTEAFF	TGTGCCAGCAGCTTAGGCACTGAAGCTTTCTTT
TRBV6-5	TRBJ2-7	TRBD1	-	CASKKQGFDEQYF	TGTGCCAGCAAGAAACAGGGGTTCGACGAGCAGTACTTC
TRBV11-2	TRBJ1-2	TRBD1	-	CASSLGTGASGYTF	TGTGCCAGCAGCCTCGGGACAGGGGCTTCGGGCTACACCTTC
TRBV5-1	TRBJ2-1	-	-	CASSSDSPWDSYNEQFF	TGCGCCAGCAGCTCCGATTCCCCATGGGACTCCTACAATGAGCAGTTCTTC
TRBV15	TRBJ2-2	-	-	CATSSHSTGELFF	TGTGCCACCAGCAGTCACTCTACCGGGGAGCTGTTTTTT
TRBV29-1	TRBJ2-1	TRBD1	-	CSVEFSGTGHNEQFF	TGCAGCGTTGAATTCTCCGGGACAGGACACAATGAGCAGTTCTTC
TRBV30	TRBJ2-2	TRBD2	-	CAWSVGGTGELFF	TGTGCCTGGAGTGTCGGGGGGACCGGGGAGCTGTTTTTT
TRBV6-1	TRBJ2-3	TRBD2	once	CASSEHPAGLSTDTQYF	TGTGCCAGCAGTGAACACCCAGCGGGGCTTAGCACAGATACGCAGTATTTT
TRBV4-3	TRBJ2-7	-	-	CASSHSGSSYEQYF	TGCGCCAGCAGCCACTCGGGCAGCTCCTACGAGCAGTACTTC
TRBV30	TRBJ2-5	-	-	CAWSAGDGETQYF	TGTGCCTGGAGTGCCGGGGATGGGGAGACCCAGTACTTC
TRBV7-9	TRBJ2-7	-	-	CASSPIGLYEQYF	TGTGCCAGCAGCCCTATCGGGCTCTACGAGCAGTACTTC
TRBV10-3	TRBJ2-5	-	-	CAISESISGPGETQYF	-
TRBV7-8	TRBJ2-7	TRBD2	-	CASSLFIGGGYEQYF	TGTGCCAGCAGCTTATTTATCGGGGGGGGCTACGAGCAGTACTTC